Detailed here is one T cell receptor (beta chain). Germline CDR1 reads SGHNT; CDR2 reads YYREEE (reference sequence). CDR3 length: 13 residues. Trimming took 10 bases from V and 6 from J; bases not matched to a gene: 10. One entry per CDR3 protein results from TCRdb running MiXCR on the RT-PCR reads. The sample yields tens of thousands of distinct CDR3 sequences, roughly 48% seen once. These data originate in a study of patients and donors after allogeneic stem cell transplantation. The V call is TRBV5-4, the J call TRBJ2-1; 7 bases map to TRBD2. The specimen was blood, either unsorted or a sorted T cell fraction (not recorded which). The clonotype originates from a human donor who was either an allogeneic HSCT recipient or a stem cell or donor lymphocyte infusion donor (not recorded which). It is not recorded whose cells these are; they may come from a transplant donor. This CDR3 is CAVSRERSNEQFF. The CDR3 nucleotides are TGTGCCGTCTCGCGGGAGCGAAGCAATGAGCAGTTCTTC.